The subject of this entry is one TCR beta chain. Its antigen remains unidentified. It is likely a read error, because the conserved phenylalanine at the end of the CDR3 is missing. This sample is drawn from a study of breast tumors, draining lymph nodes, adjacent tissues. Whole-study results and caveats: Most tumor T cells seemingly derive from lymph node, then expand in tumor. Tumor and nontumor repertoires were significantly more similar in luminal-like than in basal-like breast cancer.

TCRdb recomputed calls from the multiplex PCR reads with MiXCR, one row per CDR3 protein. The sample has about 230,000 distinct CDR3 sequences, approximately 31% seen once. This CDR3 region has 16 residues. Germline values: CDR1 SGHRS, CDR2 YFSETQ. Samples came from axillary lymph nodes draining the breast cancer. The sequenced sample was axillary lymph node tissue. This chain links TRBV5-1 with TRBJ2-7, with 7 positions matching TRBD2. The TCR sequence derives from a female donor with breast cancer. Some clones in this sample may be carry-over from other donors' samples. CDR3 protein: CASGLAVGGSGYEQYS. DNA of the CDR3: TGCGCCAGCGGCTTGGCAGTGGGCGGGAGCGGGTACGAGCAGTACTCC.